The clone carrying this T cell receptor beta chain was recorded once. These data belong to a study of control samples from healthy donors and cancer patients. Per germline, CDR1 MNHEY and CDR2 SVGAGI. V dropped 6 bases and J dropped 4; count of bases not matched to a gene: 4. This CDR3 has 15 amino acids. Using immunoSEQ multiplex PCR, the repertoire was profiled, and TCRdb retains in-frame clones only, with some absent. The sample carries about 100,000 clones, 75% to 90% recorded once. The rearrangement joins TRBV6-5 to TRBJ2-2; TRBD1 agrees at 11 bases. The sequence came from a man aged 25-45 years in good health. Sequencing was done on a sample of blood. CDR3 bases: TGTGCCAGCAGGGACAGGGGGCGCATCACCGGGGAGCTGTTTTTT. This translates into CASRDRGRITGELFF.